The source of this T cell receptor (beta chain) is a study of cytomegalovirus exposure and HLA in healthy donors. The CDR3 is 15 residues long. Germline assignment: CDR1 SGHRS and CDR2 YFSETQ. With 1 base removed from V and 8 bases from J, the gap between germline ends came to 15 bases. About this clone: The antigen is not known.

Profiled with immunoSEQ multiplex PCR; TCRdb holds only in-frame clones, not every one. The sample has about 98,000 clones, roughly 87% seen once; the top ten hold 3.9%. Study conclusions and caveats: First-cohort TCR clusters tended to co-occur in the roughly 120 validation repertoires, a later analysis found.

The sequencing sample was made of PBMCs. The V call is TRBV5-1, the J call TRBJ1-4, with a weak D call TRBD1 (5 bases). The clonotype comes from a woman aged 25 to 39 in good health and CMV-seronegative. In DNA, the CDR3 is TGCGCCAGCAGCTTGTGGGCAGGACAAGGGGAAAAACTGTTTTTT. This gives the protein CASSLWAGQGEKLFF.